Presented here are 19 T cell receptor beta chains from one specimen sequenced in a study of blood T cells in healthy people across ages. A second PCR of 7 to 11 cycles used a sample-barcoded 5' primer and a J-beta primer mix. TCRdb redid the calling of the 5' RACE reads with MiXCR, one entry per CDR3 protein. The sample lists about 600,000 distinct CDR3 sequences, around 48% occurring once. Sequencing was performed on blood. These receptors all stem from an older man in good health.

The CDR3 spells CASILSGRAYNEQFF. In DNA, the CDR3 is TGTGCCAGCATTCTAAGCGGGAGGGCTTACAATGAGCAGTTCTTC. V is TRBV6-2 or TRBV6-3 and J is TRBJ2-1, with 10 nucleotides matching TRBD2. V lost 7 bases, J lost 4 bases, and 7 bases stayed unmatched. The CDR3 length is 15 residues. The germline gives CDR1 MNHEY, CDR2 SVGEGT.

This chain links TRBV20-1 with TRBJ2-1, with TRBD2 matching over 8 bases. CDR1 and CDR2 from the germline V gene are DFQATT and SNEGSKA (reference sequence). The CDR3 runs 15 residues. Losses at the gene ends were 6 bases for V and 4 bases for J; bases not matched to a gene: 11. CDR3 residues: CSAPPGGGRYNEQFF. CDR3 nucleotides: TGCAGTGCGCCCCCGGGCGGGGGGAGATACAATGAGCAGTTCTTC.

This clonotype was found a few times. The V gene is TRBV3-1, the J gene TRBJ2-1, with a tentative D call TRBD1 (5 bases). The CDR3 contains 14 residues. Germline V lookup: CDR1 LGHDT, CDR2 YNNKEL (reference sequence). V was clipped by 3 bases and J by 10 bases, with 16 bases between them. The CDR3 loop reads CASSHRTPVGEQFF. The CDR3 DNA sequence: TGTGCCAGCAGCCACCGGACACCCGTGGGGGAGCAGTTCTTC.

This chain links TRBV28 with TRBJ2-4; 10 positions agree with TRBD2. The J call may be mistaken, given a closer DNA end match to TRBJ2-7. This CDR3 is built from 14 residues. Germline V gene lookup returns CDR1 MDHEN and CDR2 SYDVKM. CDR3 sequence: CATGRLAGAYEQYF. The CDR3 DNA is TGTGCCACCGGAAGACTAGCGGGTGCCTACGAGCAGTACTTC.

The chain joins TRBV29-1 to TRBJ2-3; TRBD2 matches at 9 bases. Germline loops: CDR1 SQVTM, CDR2 ANQGSEA. This CDR3 comprises 13 residues. V lost 4 bases, J lost 5 bases, and 4 bases stayed unmatched. CDR3 loop: CSVGGRALDTQYF. The CDR3 DNA reads TGCAGCGTTGGCGGGAGGGCCTTAGATACGCAGTATTTT.

The genes are TRBV12-3 or TRBV12-4 and TRBJ1-2; possible D gene TRBD1, 6 bases. The CDR3 consists of 14 residues. The ends were cut back, 6 bases at V and 7 bases at J, with 18 bases in the middle. The CDR3 is CASSYDRFLSGYTF. The DNA of the CDR3 is TGTGCCAGCAGCTATGACAGGTTCCTGAGTGGCTACACCTTC.

This chain uses TRBV18 with TRBJ1-5, with D perhaps matching TRBD1 (5 bases). This CDR3 is built from 18 residues. V was pared by 4 bases and J by 3 bases, with 22 bases between. In germline, CDR1 is KGHSH, CDR2 LQKENI. The DNA of the CDR3 is TGTGCCAGCTCACTGCAAATACCCGGGGCCGTAGACAATCAGCCCCAGCATTTT. Its protein product is CASSLQIPGAVDNQPQHF.

The rearrangement uses TRBV12-3 or TRBV12-4 and TRBJ2-1; D is unclear. V was clipped by 2 bases and J by 9 bases, with 11 bases between them. This CDR3 has 13 residues. The CDR3 nucleotides are TGTGCCAGCAGTTTATCCGGGTGGGGTGAGCAGTTCTTC. Its protein product is CASSLSGWGEQFF.

The V call is TRBV7-9, the J call TRBJ2-4; 8 bases line up with TRBD2. The closer fit of TRBJ2-7 to the DNA end suggests the J call may be wrong. This CDR3 region has 16 residues. In germline, CDR1 is SEHNR, CDR2 FQNEAQ (reference sequence). The CDR3 nucleotides are TGTGCCAGCAGCTCTCGGGGAGGCCTAGCGGGTTACGAGCAGTACTTC. Its protein product is CASSSRGGLAGYEQYF.

In its sample, this clonotype was seen many times. V usage is TRBV2 and J usage is TRBJ1-2; D is unclear. The CDR3 spans 13 residues. Trimming took 1 base from V and 8 from J, leaving 11 bases between them. The germline V gene encodes CDR1 SNHLY and CDR2 FYNNEI. CDR3 amino acids: CASSEGVGRGYTF. In DNA form, the CDR3 reads TGTGCCAGCAGTGAAGGAGTGGGGAGAGGCTACACCTTC.

V usage is TRBV27 and J usage is TRBJ2-1; TRBD2 matches 13 bases. This CDR3 comprises 16 residues. V trimming: 5 bases; J trimming: 4 bases; junction bases outside the gene matches: 5. The germline V gene has CDR1 MNHEY and CDR2 SMNVEV (reference sequence). The chain's CDR3 is CASSAWTSGGYNEQFF. CDR3 DNA: TGTGCCAGCAGTGCTTGGACTAGCGGGGGTTACAATGAGCAGTTCTTC.

This clonotype was seen repeatedly, ten times or more. The chain is built from TRBV6-6 and TRBJ2-3; the D gene is possibly TRBD2 (6 bases). Germline V gene lookup returns CDR1 MNHNY and CDR2 SVGAGI (reference sequence). CDR3 length: 15 residues. V was pared by 7 bases and J by 0 bases, with 14 bases between. The CDR3 sequence: CASTRSGDSTDTQYF. DNA for the CDR3: TGTGCCAGCACCAGGTCGGGGGATAGCACAGATACGCAGTATTTT.

In regard to this clonotype: Germline and junction disagree at one end, which may indicate a read error. CDR3 nucleotide sequence: TGCAGTGCTAGAGGAGGAAGGGATGAGCAGTTTTTC. This sequence encodes CSARGGRDEQFF. The chain combines TRBV20-1 with TRBJ2-1; D not resolved. Germline loops: CDR1 DFQATT, CDR2 SNEGSKA (reference sequence). CDR3 length: 12 residues.

This clonotype was counted between two and nine times. The rearrangement uses TRBV7-6 and TRBJ1-1; no clear D gene. V was shortened by 5 bases and J by 1 base, with 11 bases between the two germline ends. Germline CDR1 and CDR2: SGHVS and FNYEAQ. The CDR3 extends over 14 amino acids. CDR3: CASSATTGNTEAFF. The CDR3 DNA follows: TGTGCCAGCAGCGCCACGACGGGGAACACTGAAGCTTTCTTT.

The rearrangement joins TRBV20-1 to TRBJ1-4; unclear D gene. This CDR3 spans 13 amino acids. Deletions cut 5 bases from V and 3 bases from J, with 10 bases between. Germline V gene lookup returns CDR1 DFQATT and CDR2 SNEGSKA (reference sequence). The CDR3 protein is CSAAAGANEKLFF. The CDR3 nucleotides read TGCAGTGCTGCCGCTGGAGCTAATGAAAAACTGTTTTTT.

This chain links TRBV7-3 with TRBJ2-5; D not certain. With 2 bases removed from V and 3 bases from J, the gap between germline ends came to 10 bases. This CDR3 is built from 14 residues. Germline lookup yields CDR1 SGHTA and CDR2 FQGTGA. The CDR3, as DNA: TGTGCCAGCAGCTTAGGGCAGCCTGAAGAGACCCAGTACTTC. Translation gives CASSLGQPEETQYF. Combining the CDR3 with reference TRBV7-3 and TRBJ2-5 gives the whole variable domain GAGVSQTPSNKVTEKGKYVELRCDPISGHTALYWYRQSLGQGPEFLIYFQGTGAADDSGLPNDRFFAVRPEGSVSTLKIQRTERGDSAVYLCASSLGQPEETQYFGPGTRLLVL.

J is TRBJ2-1 and V is TRBV28, with D tentatively TRBD1 or TRBD2 (5 bases each). This CDR3 is built from 15 residues. V lost 2 bases, J lost 12 bases, and 20 bases lay in between. Germline CDR1 is MDHEN and CDR2 is SYDVKM. This chain's CDR3 is CASSLGQGRGLGQFF. CDR3 in DNA: TGTGCCAGCAGTTTAGGTCAGGGAAGAGGACTTGGGCAGTTCTTC.

This clonotype was counted a single time. This chain connects TRBV7-9 to TRBJ2-1; 7 nucleotides line up with TRBD2. The length of the CDR3 is 16 residues. CDR1 is SEHNR, CDR2 FQNEAQ, per germline (reference sequence). V was clipped by 1 base and J by 7 bases; unmatched bases: 10. The CDR3 is CASSLDAAGAENEQFF. In DNA, the CDR3 is TGTGCCAGCAGCTTAGATGCTGCGGGAGCGGAGAATGAGCAGTTCTTC.

The chain combines TRBV12-3 or TRBV12-4 with TRBJ1-2; no firm D call. The CDR3 consists of 14 residues. V gave up 7 bases and J gave up 6 bases, with 18 bases separating them. As DNA, the CDR3 is TGTGCCAGCATAAACCACGCCTCACGCGATGGCTACACCTTC. Translation: CASINHASRDGYTF.